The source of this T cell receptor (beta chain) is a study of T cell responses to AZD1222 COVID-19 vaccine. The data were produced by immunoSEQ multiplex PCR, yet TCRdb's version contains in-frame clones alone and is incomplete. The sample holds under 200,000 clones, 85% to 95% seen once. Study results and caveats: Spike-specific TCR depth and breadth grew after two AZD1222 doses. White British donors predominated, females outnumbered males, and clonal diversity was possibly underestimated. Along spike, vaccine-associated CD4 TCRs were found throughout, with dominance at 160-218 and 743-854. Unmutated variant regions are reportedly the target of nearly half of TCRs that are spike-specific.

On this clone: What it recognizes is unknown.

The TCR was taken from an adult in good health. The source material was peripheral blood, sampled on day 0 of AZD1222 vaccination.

CDR3 sequence: CASRTATGELFF. The CDR3 DNA reads TGTGCCAGCAGAACAGCCACCGGGGAGCTGTTTTTT. The J gene is TRBJ2-2, the V gene TRBV28, with D hard to call. Germline CDR1 and CDR2: MDHEN and SYDVKM. Trimming removed 6 bases from V and 4 bases from J, with 6 bases in between. The CDR3 loop spans 12 amino acids.